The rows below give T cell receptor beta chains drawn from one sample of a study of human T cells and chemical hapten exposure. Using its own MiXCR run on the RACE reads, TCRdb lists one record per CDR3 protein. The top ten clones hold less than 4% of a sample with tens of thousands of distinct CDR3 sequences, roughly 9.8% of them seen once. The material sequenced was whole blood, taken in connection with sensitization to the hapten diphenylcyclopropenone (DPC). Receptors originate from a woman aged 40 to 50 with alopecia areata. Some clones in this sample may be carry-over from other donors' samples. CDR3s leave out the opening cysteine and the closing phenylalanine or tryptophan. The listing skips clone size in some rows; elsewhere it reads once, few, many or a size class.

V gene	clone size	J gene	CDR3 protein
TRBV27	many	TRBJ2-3	ASSLVRQTDTDTQY
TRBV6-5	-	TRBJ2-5	ASSYRVGETQY
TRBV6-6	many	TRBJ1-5	ASSWKGGNQPQH
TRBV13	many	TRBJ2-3	ASSLRGLDTQY
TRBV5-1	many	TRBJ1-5	ASSLGVGAGNQPQH
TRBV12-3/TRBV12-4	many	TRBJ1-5	ASSLMAGGNQPQH
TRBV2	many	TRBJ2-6	ASSTPLAGGPGANVLT
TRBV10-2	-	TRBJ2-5	ASRQGGQETQY
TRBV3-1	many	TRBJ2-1	ASSQDRALAGAYNEQF
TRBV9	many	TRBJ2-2	ASSPTGTGAIGELF
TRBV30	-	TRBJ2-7	AWSGGAENEQY
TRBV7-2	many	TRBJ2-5	ASSLLAGETQY
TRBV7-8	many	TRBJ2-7	ASSLVYSFGGYEQY
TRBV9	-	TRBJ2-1	ASSVGGYYNEQF
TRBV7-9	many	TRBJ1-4	ASSSLRPRLF
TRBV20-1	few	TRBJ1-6	SARSLGGARGV